This TCR beta chain is from a study of blood T cell repertoires in COVID-19. Study-wide context: COVID-19 samples collected from the United States, Italy and Spain covered acute and convalescent phases.

Original analysis: Quantification of nucleated cells was approximated via reference gene primer amplification. TCRdb keeps only in-frame clones here, not all; method: immunoSEQ multiplex PCR. V, J and clone size are those of that table, while D and trimming were read from the DNA. This sample carries under 300,000 clones, 88% of them seen once, and the ten largest clones take roughly 0.8%. The CDR3 is 18 amino acids. The sample was peripheral blood. The TCR was taken from a young woman with acute or convalescent COVID-19. The chain employs TRBV21-1 and TRBJ2-2; the table's D gene call, TRBD2, was not cross checked with the DNA. TRBV21-1 is termed a pseudogene. CDR3 DNA: TGTGCCAGCAGCCAAAAGGTAGCGGGGAGTCCCATCGCCGGGGAGCTGTTTTTT. Protein product: CASSQKVAGSPIAGELFF.